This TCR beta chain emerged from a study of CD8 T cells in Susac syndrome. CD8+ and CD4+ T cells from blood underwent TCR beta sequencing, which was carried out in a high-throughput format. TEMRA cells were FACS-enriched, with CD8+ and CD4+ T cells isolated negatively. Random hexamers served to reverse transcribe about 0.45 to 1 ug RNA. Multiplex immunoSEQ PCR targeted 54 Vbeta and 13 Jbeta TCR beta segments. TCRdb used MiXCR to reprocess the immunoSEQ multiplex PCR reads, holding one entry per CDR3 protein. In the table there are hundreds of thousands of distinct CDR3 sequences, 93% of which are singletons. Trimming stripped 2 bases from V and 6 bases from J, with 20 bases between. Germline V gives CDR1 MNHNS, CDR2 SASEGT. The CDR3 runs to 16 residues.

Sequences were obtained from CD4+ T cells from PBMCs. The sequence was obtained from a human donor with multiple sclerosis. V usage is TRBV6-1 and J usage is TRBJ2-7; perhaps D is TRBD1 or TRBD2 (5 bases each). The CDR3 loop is CASSELRGARFPEQYV. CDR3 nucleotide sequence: TGTGCCAGCAGTGAACTGAGGGGCGCAAGATTTCCCGAGCAGTACGTC.